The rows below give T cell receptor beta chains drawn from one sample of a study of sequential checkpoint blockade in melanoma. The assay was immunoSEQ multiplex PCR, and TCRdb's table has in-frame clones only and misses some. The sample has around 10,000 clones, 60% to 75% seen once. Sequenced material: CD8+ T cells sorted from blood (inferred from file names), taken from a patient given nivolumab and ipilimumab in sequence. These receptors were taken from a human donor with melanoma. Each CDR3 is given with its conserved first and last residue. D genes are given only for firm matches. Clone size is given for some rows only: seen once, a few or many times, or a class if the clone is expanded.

TGTGCCAGCAGCGTAGCAATTGCGGGAGAGACCCAGTACTTC | CASSVAIAGETQYF | NA | 14 | NA | TRBJ2-5 | TRBV9
TGTGCCAGCAGCGCGACAGGGGAGGATTCACCCCTCCACTTT | CASSATGEDSPLHF | once | 14 | TRBD1 | TRBJ1-6 | TRBV7-9
TGTGCCAGCCGGGCGGGGGGCTCCTACGAGCAGTACTTC | CASRAGGSYEQYF | once | 13 | TRBD2 | TRBJ2-7 | TRBV27
TGCAGCGTTAAGGCAGGGGGTTCCTACGAGCAGTACTTC | CSVKAGGSYEQYF | NA | 13 | TRBD1 | TRBJ2-7 | TRBV29-1
TGTGCCAGCAGTGTTAAGGGTAGCGGGGGGCTCTCCTACAATGAGCAGTTCTTC | CASSVKGSGGLSYNEQFF | few | 18 | TRBD2 | TRBJ2-1 | TRBV2
TGTGCCAGCAGCTACGGAGGGTTGAGGGAGCTGTTTTTT | CASSYGGLRELFF | NA | 13 | NA | TRBJ2-2 | TRBV7-9
TGTGCCAGCAGTTACTCACTCTTTTCTAACTATGGCTACACCTTC | CASSYSLFSNYGYTF | NA | 15 | NA | TRBJ1-2 | TRBV6-5
TGTGCCAGCAGCCTTCTGACTAGCGGAAACAATGAGCAGTTCTTC | CASSLLTSGNNEQFF | NA | 15 | TRBD2 | TRBJ2-1 | TRBV5-4
TGCAGCGTTGAAGGAGGAGGACAGGGTGCATCACCCCTCCACTTT | CSVEGGGQGASPLHF | NA | 15 | TRBD1 | TRBJ1-6 | TRBV29-1
TGTGCCAGCAACTCCCCAGGGGAACCCGGGGCCAACGTCCTGACTTTC | CASNSPGEPGANVLTF | once | 16 | NA | TRBJ2-6 | TRBV9
TGTGCCAGCAGGGACAGTTACTCCTACGAGCAGTACTTC | CASRDSYSYEQYF | NA | 13 | NA | TRBJ2-7 | TRBV6-5
TGTGCCAGCAGTTTAGTAGCGGATCGCTCCTACAATGAGCAGTTCTTC | CASSLVADRSYNEQFF | NA | 16 | NA | TRBJ2-1 | TRBV27